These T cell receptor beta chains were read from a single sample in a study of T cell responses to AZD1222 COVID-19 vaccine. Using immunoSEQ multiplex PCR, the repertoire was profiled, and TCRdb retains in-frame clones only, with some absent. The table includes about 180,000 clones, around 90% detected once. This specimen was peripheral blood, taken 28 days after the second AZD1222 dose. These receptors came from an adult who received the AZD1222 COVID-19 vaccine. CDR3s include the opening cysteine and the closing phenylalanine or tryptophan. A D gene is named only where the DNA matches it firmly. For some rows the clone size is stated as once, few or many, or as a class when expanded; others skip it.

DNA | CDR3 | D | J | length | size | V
TGTGCCAGCAGTACCCGACAGGGGGGCACAGATACGCAGTATTTT | CASSTRQGGTDTQYF | TRBD1 | TRBJ2-3 | 15 | . | TRBV27
TGTGCCAGCAGTTTCCGGGACAGGAGTCAGTACTTC | CASSFRDRSQYF | TRBD1 | TRBJ2-4 | 12 | . | TRBV28
TGTGCCAGCTCACCTAACAGTCGCGAAGCTTTCTTT | CASSPNSREAFF | . | TRBJ1-1 | 12 | once | TRBV18
TGCGCCAGCAGCTTGGGGGTCCTCACGGGGGCTGAGGGCTACACCTTC | CASSLGVLTGAEGYTF | . | TRBJ1-2 | 16 | . | TRBV5-1
TGTGCCAGCAGCTTAGCTACAGCTGGGGGCTACACCTTC | CASSLATAGGYTF | . | TRBJ1-2 | 13 | . | TRBV7-9
TGTGCCAGCAAAAAACAGGGCTACACAGATACGCAGTATTTT | CASKKQGYTDTQYF | . | TRBJ2-3 | 14 | once | TRBV27
TGTGCCAGCAGTGAATACCGGGAGAGCAATGAGCAGTTCTTC | CASSEYRESNEQFF | . | TRBJ2-1 | 14 | . | TRBV25-1
TGTGCCAGCAGCTTAGGGAGGGACTATGGCTACACCTTC | CASSLGRDYGYTF | . | TRBJ1-2 | 13 | once | TRBV7-6
TGTGCCAGCAGCGTTCTAGCACAAGAGACCCAGTACTTC | CASSVLAQETQYF | . | TRBJ2-5 | 13 | . | TRBV7-3
TGTGCCAGCAGGGGCGCGGCCAAAAACATTCAGTACTTC | CASRGAAKNIQYF | . | TRBJ2-4 | 13 | . | TRBV28
TGTGCCAGCAGCTTAGATCGTGCCCAGGGTTATGGCTACACCTTC | CASSLDRAQGYGYTF | . | TRBJ1-2 | 15 | . | TRBV11-2
TGCGCCAGCAGTGAAGCGACGGGGGCAACCGGGGAGCTGTTTTTT | CASSEATGATGELFF | . | TRBJ2-2 | 15 | . | TRBV10-2
TGTGCCAGTAGTATGGAAGACAGGGGAGTGGATGAAAAACTGTTTTTT | CASSMEDRGVDEKLFF | TRBD1 | TRBJ1-4 | 16 | once | TRBV19
TGCGCCAGCAGTCCGGTATTGAACACTGAAGCTTTCTTT | CASSPVLNTEAFF | . | TRBJ1-1 | 13 | . | TRBV10-1
TGTGCCAGCAGTTACGCCGGGACTAGCGGGACAGATACGCAGTATTTT | CASSYAGTSGTDTQYF | TRBD2 | TRBJ2-3 | 16 | . | TRBV6-2/TRBV6-3
TGCAGCTTTGGAGAGTCCGCAGATACGCAGTATTTT | CSFGESADTQYF | . | TRBJ2-3 | 12 | . | TRBV29-1
TGTGCCAGCTCACCACCTTTTACAGGGTACCCTCCCTCACAGTATTTT | CASSPPFTGYPPSQYF | . | TRBJ2-3 | 16 | . | TRBV18
TGTGCCAGCAGCCTAGGGCCCTCTTCCCGATATAGTTCACCCCTCCACTTT | CASSLGPSSRYSSPLHF | . | TRBJ1-6 | 17 | . | TRBV5-6
TGTGCCAGCAGCCAAGTTCTACAGGGAAACTACAATGAGCAGTTCTTC | CASSQVLQGNYNEQFF | . | TRBJ2-1 | 16 | . | TRBV4-2
TGTGCCAGCAGCCCCCCGGAGACGGTCTTCTATGGCTACACCTTC | CASSPPETVFYGYTF | . | TRBJ1-2 | 15 | . | TRBV13
TGTGCCAGCAGTTCCGGGACAGGGGGCGAAAAACTGTTTTTT | CASSSGTGGEKLFF | TRBD1 | TRBJ1-4 | 14 | . | TRBV28
TGTGCCAGCAGCCCAGTTACCCTCGAGCGGGGCTACACCTTC | CASSPVTLERGYTF | . | TRBJ1-2 | 14 | . | TRBV9